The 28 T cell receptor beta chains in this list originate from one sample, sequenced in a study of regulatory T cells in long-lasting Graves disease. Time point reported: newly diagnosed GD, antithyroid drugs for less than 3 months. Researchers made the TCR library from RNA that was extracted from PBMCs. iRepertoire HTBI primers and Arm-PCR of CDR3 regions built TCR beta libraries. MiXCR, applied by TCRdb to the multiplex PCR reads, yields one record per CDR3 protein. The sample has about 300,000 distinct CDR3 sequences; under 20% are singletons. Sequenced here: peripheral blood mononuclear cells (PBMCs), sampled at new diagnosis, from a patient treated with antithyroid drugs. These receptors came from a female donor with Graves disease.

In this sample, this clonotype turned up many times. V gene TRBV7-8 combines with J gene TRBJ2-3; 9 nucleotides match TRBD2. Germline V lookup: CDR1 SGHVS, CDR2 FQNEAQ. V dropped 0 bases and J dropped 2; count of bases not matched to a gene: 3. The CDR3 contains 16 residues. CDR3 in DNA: TGTGCCAGCAGCTTAGCCGGGACTAGCCTCACAGATACGCAGTATTTT. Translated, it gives CASSLAGTSLTDTQYF.

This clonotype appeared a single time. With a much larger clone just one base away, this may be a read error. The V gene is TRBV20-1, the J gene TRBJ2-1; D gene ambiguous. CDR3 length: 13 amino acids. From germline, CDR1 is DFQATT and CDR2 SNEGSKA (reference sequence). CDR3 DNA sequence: TGCAGTGCCAGAGGCACAGCTCATTACGAGCAGTTCTTC. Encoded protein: CSARGTAHYEQFF.

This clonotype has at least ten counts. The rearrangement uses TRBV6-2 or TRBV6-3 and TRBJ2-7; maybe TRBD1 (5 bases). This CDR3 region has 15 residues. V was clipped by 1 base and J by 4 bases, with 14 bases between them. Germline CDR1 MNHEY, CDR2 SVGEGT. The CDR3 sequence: CASSYWGKPLYEQYF. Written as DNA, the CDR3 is TGTGCCAGCAGTTACTGGGGCAAACCTCTTTACGAGCAGTACTTC.

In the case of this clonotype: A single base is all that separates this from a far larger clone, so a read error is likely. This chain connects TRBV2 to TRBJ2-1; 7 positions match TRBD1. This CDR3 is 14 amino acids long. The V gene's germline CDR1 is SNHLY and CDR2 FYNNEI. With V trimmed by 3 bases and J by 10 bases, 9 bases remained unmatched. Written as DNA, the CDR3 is TGTGCCAGCAGTGATCCCGGGACAGCTAACGAGCAGTTCTTC. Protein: CASSDPGTANEQFF.

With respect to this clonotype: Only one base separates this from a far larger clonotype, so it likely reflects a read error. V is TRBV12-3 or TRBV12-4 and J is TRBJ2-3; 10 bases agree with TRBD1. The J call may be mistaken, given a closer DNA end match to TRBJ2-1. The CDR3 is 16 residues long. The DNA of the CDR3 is TGTGCCAGCAGTTTTTGGGGTGACAGGGGGCGGAACGAGCAGTTCTTC. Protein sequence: CASSFWGDRGRNEQFF.

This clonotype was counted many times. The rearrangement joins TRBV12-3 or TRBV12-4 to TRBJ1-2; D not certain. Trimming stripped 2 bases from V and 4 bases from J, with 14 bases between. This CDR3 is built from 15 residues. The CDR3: CASSLSPASSYGYTF. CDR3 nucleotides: TGTGCCAGCAGTTTATCCCCGGCGAGTAGCTATGGCTACACCTTC.

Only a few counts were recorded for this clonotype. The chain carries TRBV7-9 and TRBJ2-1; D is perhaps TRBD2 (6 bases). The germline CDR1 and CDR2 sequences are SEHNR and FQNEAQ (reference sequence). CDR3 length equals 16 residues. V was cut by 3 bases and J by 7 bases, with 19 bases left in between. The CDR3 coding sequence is TGTGCCAGCAGCTTTGGGAGGCGGGAAAGCAAAAATGAGCAGTTCTTC. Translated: CASSFGRRESKNEQFF.

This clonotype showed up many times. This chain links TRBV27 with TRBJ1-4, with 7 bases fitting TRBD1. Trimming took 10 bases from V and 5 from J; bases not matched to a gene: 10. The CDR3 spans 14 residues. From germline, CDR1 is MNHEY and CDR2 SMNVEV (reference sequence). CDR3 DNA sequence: TGTGCCAACCATTGCCTACAGGGGAATGAAAAACTGTTTTTT. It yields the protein CANHCLQGNEKLFF.

CDR3 in amino acids: CASSDSVGSNQPQHF. The CDR3 DNA sequence: TGTGCCAGCAGCGACAGTGTCGGGAGCAATCAGCCCCAGCATTTT. The chain carries TRBV9 and TRBJ1-5, with D uncertain. Germline V gene data show CDR1 as SGDLS and CDR2 as YYNGEE. CDR3 length: 15 amino acids. The V end lost 3 bases, the J end lost 1 base, and 11 bases lay between the germline ends.

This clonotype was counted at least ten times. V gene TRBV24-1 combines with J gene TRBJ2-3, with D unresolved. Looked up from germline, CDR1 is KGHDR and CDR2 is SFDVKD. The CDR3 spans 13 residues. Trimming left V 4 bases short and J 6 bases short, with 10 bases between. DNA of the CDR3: TGTGCCACCAGTGAAACGGAGTGGGATACGCAGTATTTT. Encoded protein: CATSETEWDTQYF.

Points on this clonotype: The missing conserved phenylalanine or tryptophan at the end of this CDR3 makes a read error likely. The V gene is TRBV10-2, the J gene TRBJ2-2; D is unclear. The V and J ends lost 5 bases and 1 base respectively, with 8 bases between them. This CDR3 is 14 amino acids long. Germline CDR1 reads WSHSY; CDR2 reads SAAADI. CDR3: CASSSRMNTGELFL. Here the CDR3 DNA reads TGCGCCAGCAGTAGTAGGATGAACACCGGGGAGCTGTTTCTT.

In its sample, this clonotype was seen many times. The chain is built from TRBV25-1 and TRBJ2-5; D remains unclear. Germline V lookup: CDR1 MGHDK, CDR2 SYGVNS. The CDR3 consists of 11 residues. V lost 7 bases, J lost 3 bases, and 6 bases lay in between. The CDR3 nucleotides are TGTGCCAGCAATTTTGAAGAGACCCAGTACTTC. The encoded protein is CASNFEETQYF.

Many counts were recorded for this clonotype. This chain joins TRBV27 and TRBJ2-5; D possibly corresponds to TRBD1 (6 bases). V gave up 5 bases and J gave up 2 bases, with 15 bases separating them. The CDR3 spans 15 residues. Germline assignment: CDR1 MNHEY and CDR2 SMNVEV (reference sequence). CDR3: CASSHRTAEQETQYF. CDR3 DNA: TGTGCCAGCAGTCATAGGACAGCCGAGCAAGAGACCCAGTACTTC.

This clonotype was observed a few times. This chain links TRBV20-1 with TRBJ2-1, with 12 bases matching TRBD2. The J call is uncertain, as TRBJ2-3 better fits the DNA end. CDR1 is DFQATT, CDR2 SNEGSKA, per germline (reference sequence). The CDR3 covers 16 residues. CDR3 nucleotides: TGCAGTGCTAGCCCGACTAGCGGGAGAGGCGCAGATACGCAGTATTTT. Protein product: CSASPTSGRGADTQYF.

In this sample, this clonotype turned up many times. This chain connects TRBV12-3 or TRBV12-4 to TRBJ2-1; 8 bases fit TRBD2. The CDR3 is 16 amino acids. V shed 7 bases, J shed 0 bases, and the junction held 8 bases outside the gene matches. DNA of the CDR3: TGTGCCAGCACCTACGGGACTAGGGGCTCCTACAATGAGCAGTTCTTC. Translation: CASTYGTRGSYNEQFF.

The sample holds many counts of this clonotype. This CDR3 is CASSQPGAPSGAFF. CDR3 nucleotides: TGTGCCAGCAGTCAACCGGGAGCCCCGTCCGGAGCTTTCTTT. The V call is TRBV12-3 or TRBV12-4, the J call TRBJ1-1; D gene uncertain. Deletions cut 5 bases from V and 10 bases from J, with 20 bases between. The CDR3 has 14 amino acids.

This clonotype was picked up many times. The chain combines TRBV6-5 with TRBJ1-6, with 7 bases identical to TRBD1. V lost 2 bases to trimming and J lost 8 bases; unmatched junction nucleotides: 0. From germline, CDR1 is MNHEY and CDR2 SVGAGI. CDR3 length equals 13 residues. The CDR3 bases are TGTGCCAGCAGTTACACAGGGGATTCACCCCTCCACTTT. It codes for CASSYTGDSPLHF.

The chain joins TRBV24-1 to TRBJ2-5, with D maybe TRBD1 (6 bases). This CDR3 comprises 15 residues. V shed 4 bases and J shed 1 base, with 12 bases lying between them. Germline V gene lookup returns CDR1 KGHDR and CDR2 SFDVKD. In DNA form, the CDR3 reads TGTGCCACCAGTGAACTCGCGGACAGCCAAGAGACCCAGTACTTC. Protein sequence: CATSELADSQETQYF.

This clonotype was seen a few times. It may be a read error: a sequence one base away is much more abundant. The chain's CDR3 is CASSLVRGGTGAFF. CDR3 DNA: TGTGCCAGCAGCTTGGTCAGAGGAGGAACTGGAGCTTTCTTT. V and J are TRBV11-3 and TRBJ1-1; no firm D call. This CDR3 comprises 14 residues. CDR1 is SGHNT, CDR2 YENEEA, per germline.

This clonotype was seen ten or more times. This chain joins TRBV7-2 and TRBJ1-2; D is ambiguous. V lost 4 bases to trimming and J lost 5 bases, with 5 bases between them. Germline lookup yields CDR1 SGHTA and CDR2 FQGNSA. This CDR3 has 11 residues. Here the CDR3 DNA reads TGTGCCAGCAGCTCCTTTTATGGCTACACCTTC. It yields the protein CASSSFYGYTF.

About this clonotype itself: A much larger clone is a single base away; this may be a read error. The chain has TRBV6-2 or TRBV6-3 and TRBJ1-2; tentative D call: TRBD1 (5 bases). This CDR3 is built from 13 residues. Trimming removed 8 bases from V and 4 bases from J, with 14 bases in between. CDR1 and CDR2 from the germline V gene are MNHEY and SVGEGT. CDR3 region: CASGAREGYGYTF. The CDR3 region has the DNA TGTGCCAGCGGGGCCAGGGAAGGCTATGGCTACACCTTC.

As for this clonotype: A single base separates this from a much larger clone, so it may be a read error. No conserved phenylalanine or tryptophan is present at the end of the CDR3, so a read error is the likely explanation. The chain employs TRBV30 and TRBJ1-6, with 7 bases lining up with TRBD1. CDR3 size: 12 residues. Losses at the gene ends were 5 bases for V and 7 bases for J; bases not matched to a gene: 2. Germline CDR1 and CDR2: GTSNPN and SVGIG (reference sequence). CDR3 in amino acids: CAWGDSNSPLHC. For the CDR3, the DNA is TGTGCCTGGGGGGACAGCAATTCACCCCTCCACTGT.

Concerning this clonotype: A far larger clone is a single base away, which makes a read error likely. Here the CDR3 reads CASSDDRRNYGYTF. The CDR3 coding sequence is TGTGCCAGCAGTGATGACAGGAGGAACTATGGCTACACCTTC. The V gene is TRBV27, the J gene TRBJ1-2; D possibly corresponds to TRBD1 (6 bases). Between the trimmed V and J ends, which lost 5 bases and 2 bases, there was a span of 12 bases. The CDR3 has 14 amino acids. Germline lookup yields CDR1 MNHEY and CDR2 SMNVEV (reference sequence).

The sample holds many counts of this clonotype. Written as DNA, the CDR3 is TGTGCCAGCAGTGAACTGCCCCTGGATCAGCCCCAGCATTTT. It specifies CASSELPLDQPQHF. This chain connects TRBV6-1 to TRBJ1-5, with D uncertain. The CDR3 sequence is 14 residues long. Germline V gives CDR1 MNHNS, CDR2 SASEGT. Trimming took 2 bases from V and 5 from J, leaving 10 bases between them.

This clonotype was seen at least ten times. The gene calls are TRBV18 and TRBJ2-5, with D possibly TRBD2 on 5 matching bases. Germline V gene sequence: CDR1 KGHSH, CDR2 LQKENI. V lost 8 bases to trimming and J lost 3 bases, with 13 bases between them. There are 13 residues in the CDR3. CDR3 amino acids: CASSPPGEETQYF. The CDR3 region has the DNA TGTGCCAGCAGCCCCCCCGGGGAAGAGACCCAGTACTTC.

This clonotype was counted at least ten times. Here the CDR3 reads CSAQGAGAYEQYF. CDR3 bases: TGCAGTGCCCAGGGGGCGGGCGCCTACGAGCAGTACTTC. The chain recombines TRBV20-1 with TRBJ2-7, with 8 bases matching TRBD1. CDR1 DFQATT and CDR2 SNEGSKA come from the germline V gene (reference sequence). The CDR3 spans 13 residues. V lost 6 bases and J lost 2; bases outside the gene matches: 6.

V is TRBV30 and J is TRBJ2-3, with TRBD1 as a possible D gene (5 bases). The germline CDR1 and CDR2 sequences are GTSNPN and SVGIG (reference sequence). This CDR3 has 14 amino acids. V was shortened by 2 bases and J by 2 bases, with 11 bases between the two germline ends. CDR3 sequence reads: CAWSSGQDTDTQYF. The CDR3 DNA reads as TGTGCCTGGAGTTCCGGACAAGACACAGATACGCAGTATTTT. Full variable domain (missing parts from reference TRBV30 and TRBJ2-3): SQTIHQWPATLVQPVGSPLSLECTVEGTSNPNLYWYRQAAGRGLQLLFYSVGIGQISSEVPQNLSASRPQDRQFILSSKKLLLSDSGFYLCAWSSGQDTDTQYFGPGTRLTVL.

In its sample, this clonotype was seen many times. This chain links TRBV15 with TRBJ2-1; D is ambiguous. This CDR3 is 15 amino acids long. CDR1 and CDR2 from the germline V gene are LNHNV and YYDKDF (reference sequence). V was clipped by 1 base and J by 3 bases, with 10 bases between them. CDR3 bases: TGTGCCACCAGCAGAGCCAGCAACAGCTACAATGAGCAGTTCTTC. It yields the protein CATSRASNSYNEQFF.